This T cell receptor beta chain was captured in a study of cytomegalovirus exposure and HLA in healthy donors. 60 Vbeta and 13 Jbeta primers were used in PCR. Method: immunoSEQ multiplex PCR; TCRdb's copy keeps in-frame clones and lacks some. The data show 150,000 to 200,000 clones, 80% seen once. The trim removed 4 bases at V and 4 bases at J, leaving 6 bases unmatched. CDR1 and CDR2 from the germline V gene are SGDLS and YYNGEE. This CDR3 comprises 14 residues. Specimen: PBMCs. The J gene is TRBJ1-1, the V gene TRBV9, with 8 positions matching TRBD1. The receptor was isolated from a boy between 10 and 17 years old in good health and CMV-seronegative. CDR3 coding DNA: TGTGCCAGCAGCCCAGGACAGGGAAGCACTGAAGCTTTCTTT. Encoded protein: CASSPGQGSTEAFF.